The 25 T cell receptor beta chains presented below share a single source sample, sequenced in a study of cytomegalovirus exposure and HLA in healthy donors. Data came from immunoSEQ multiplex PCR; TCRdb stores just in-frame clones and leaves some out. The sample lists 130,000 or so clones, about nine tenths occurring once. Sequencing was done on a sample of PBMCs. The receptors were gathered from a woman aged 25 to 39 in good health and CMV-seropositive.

CDR3 loop: CASSLRFKSAGETQYF. In DNA, the CDR3 is TGCGCCAGCAGCTTAAGGTTTAAGAGCGCGGGAGAGACCCAGTACTTC. This chain connects TRBV5-1 to TRBJ2-5; D perhaps matches TRBD2 (5 bases). With 2 bases removed from V and 4 bases from J, the gap between germline ends came to 18 bases. CDR1 SGHRS and CDR2 YFSETQ come from the germline V gene. This CDR3 comprises 16 residues.

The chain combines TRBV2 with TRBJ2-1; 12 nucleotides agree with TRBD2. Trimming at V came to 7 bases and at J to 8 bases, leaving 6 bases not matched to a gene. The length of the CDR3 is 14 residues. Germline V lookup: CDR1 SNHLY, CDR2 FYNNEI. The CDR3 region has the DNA TGTGCCAGCACGGGAACTAGCGGGAGGTATGAGCAGTTCTTC. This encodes CASTGTSGRYEQFF.

As DNA, the CDR3 is TGCGCCAGCAGCCCCGGGACAGCGAACACCGGGGAGCTGTTTTTT. Translated: CASSPGTANTGELFF. V gene TRBV5-1 combines with J gene TRBJ2-2; 7 bases are shared with TRBD1. Per germline, CDR1 SGHRS and CDR2 YFSETQ. V trimming: 4 bases; J trimming: 0 bases; junction bases outside the gene matches: 3. This CDR3 has 15 residues.

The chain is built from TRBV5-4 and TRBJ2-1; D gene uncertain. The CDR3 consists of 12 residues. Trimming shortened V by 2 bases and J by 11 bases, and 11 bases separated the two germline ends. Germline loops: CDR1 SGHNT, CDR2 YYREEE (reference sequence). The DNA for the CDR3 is TGTGCCAGCAGCTTCTTCCCCGAGAAGCAGTTCTTC. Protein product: CASSFFPEKQFF. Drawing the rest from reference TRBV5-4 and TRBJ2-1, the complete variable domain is ETGVTQSPTHLIKTRGQQVTLRCSSQSGHNTVSWYQQALGQGPQFIFQYYREEENGRGNFPPRFSGLQFPNYSSELNVNALELDDSALYLCASSFFPEKQFFGPGTRLTVL.

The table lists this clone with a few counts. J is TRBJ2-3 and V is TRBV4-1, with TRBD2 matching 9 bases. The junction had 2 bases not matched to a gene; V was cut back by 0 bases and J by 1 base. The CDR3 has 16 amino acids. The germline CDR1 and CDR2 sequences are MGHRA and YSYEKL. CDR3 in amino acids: CASSQEVAGGTDTQYF. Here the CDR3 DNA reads TGCGCCAGCAGCCAAGAGGTAGCGGGGGGCACAGATACGCAGTATTTT.

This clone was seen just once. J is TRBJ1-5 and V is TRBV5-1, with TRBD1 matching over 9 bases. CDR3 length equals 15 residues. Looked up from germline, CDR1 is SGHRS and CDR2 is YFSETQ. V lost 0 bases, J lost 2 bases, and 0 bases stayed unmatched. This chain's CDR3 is CASSLGTGGNQPQHF. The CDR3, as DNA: TGCGCCAGCAGCTTGGGGACAGGGGGCAATCAGCCCCAGCATTTT. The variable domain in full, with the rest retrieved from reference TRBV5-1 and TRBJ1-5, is KAGVTQTPRYLIKTRGQQVTLSCSPISGHRSVSWYQQTPGQGLQFLFEYFSETQRNKGNFPGRFSGRQFSNSRSEMNVSTLELGDSALYLCASSLGTGGNQPQHFGDGTRLSIL.

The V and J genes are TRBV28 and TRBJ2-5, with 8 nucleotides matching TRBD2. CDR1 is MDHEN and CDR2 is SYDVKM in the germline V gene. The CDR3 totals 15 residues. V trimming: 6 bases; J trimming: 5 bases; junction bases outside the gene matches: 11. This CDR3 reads CASSFWSSGEETQYF. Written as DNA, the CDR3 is TGTGCCAGCAGCTTCTGGAGTAGCGGGGAGGAGACCCAGTACTTC.

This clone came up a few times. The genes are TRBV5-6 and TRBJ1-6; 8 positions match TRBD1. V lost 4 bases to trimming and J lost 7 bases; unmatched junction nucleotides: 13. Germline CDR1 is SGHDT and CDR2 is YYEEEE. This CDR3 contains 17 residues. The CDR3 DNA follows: TGTGCCAGCAGCCGTCGGACAGGGCGCCGTGTGAATTCACCCCTCCACTTT. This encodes CASSRRTGRRVNSPLHF.

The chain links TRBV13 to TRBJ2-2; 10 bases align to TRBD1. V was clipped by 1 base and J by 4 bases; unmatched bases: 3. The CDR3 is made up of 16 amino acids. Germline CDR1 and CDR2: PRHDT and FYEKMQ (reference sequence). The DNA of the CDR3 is TGTGCCAGCAGCTTAGAGAGACAGGGGGCCACCGGGGAGCTGTTTTTT. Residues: CASSLERQGATGELFF.

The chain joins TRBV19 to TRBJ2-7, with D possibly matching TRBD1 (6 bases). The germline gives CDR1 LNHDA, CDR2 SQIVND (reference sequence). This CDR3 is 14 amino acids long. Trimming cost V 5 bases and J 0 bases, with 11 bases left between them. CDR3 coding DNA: TGTGCCAGTAGTCGGACAGCCGTCTCCTACGAGCAGTACTTC. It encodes CASSRTAVSYEQYF.

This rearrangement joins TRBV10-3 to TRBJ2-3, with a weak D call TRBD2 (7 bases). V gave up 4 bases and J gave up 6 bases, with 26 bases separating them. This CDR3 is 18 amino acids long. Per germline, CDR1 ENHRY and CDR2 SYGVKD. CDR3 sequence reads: CAISGGGHRARRGDTQYF. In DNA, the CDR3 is TGTGCCATCAGTGGGGGGGGGCATCGGGCCCGCCGCGGGGATACGCAGTATTTT.

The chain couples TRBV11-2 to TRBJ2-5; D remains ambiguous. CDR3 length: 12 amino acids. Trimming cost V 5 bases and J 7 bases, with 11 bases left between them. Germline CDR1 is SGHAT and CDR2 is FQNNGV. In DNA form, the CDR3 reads TGTGCCAGCAGCCAGACCCCGGGGACCCAGTACTTC. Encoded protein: CASSQTPGTQYF.

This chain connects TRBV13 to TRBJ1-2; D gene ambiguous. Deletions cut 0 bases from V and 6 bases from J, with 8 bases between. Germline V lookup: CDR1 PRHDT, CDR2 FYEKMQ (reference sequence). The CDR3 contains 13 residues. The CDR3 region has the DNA TGTGCCAGCAGCTTAGGCCTGCGGGATGGCTACACCTTC. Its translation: CASSLGLRDGYTF.

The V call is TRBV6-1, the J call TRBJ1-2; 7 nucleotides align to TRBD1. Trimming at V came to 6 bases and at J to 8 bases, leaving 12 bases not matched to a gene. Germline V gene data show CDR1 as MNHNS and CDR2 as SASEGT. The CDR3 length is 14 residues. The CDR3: CASSRQGVGQGYTF. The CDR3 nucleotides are TGTGCCAGCAGCAGACAGGGAGTGGGTCAAGGCTACACCTTC.

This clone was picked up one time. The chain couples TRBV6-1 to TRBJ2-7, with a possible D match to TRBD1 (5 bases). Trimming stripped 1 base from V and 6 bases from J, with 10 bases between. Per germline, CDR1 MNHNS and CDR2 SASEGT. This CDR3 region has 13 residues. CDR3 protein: CASSEVVRAEQYF. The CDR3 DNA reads TGTGCCAGCAGTGAAGTAGTCAGGGCCGAGCAGTACTTC.

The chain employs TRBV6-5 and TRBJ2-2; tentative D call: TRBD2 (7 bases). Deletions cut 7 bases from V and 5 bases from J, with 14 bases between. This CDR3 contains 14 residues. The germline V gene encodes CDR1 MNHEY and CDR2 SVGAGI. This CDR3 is CASKDSGATGELFF. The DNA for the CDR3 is TGTGCCAGCAAGGACAGCGGGGCTACCGGGGAGCTGTTTTTT.

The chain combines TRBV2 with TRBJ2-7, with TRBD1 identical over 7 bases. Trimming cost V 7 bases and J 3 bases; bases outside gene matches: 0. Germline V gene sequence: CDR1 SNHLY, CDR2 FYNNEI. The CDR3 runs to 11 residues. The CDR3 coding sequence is TGTGCCAGCACAGGGGGCTACGAGCAGTACTTC. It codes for CASTGGYEQYF.

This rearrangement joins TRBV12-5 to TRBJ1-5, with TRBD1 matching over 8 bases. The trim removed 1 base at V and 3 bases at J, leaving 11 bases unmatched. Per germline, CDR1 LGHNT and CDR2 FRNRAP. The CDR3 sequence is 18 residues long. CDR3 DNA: TGTGCTAGTGGTTTGGCCCGTACGGGGGACAGGTTCAATCAGCCCCAGCATTTT. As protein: CASGLARTGDRFNQPQHF. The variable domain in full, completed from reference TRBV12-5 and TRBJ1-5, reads DARVTQTPRHKVTEMGQEVTMRCQPILGHNTVFWYRQTMMQGLELLAYFRNRAPLDDSGMPKDRFSAEMPDATLATLKIQPSEPRDSAVYFCASGLARTGDRFNQPQHFGDGTRLSIL.

CDR3 nucleotides: TGTGCCAGCAGTGTAGCGGGGGCCCAAGAGACCCAGTACTTC. This translates into CASSVAGAQETQYF. The chain combines TRBV6-5 with TRBJ2-5; 9 nucleotides agree with TRBD2. CDR3 length: 14 amino acids. V shed 5 bases, J shed 1 base, and the junction held 2 bases outside the gene matches. Per germline, CDR1 MNHEY and CDR2 SVGAGI.

The CDR3 DNA sequence: TGTGCCAGCTGGGACAGGAGGAACTATGGCTACACCTTC. Encoded protein: CASWDRRNYGYTF. V is TRBV28 and J is TRBJ1-2; 8 nucleotides match TRBD1. The germline V gene has CDR1 MDHEN and CDR2 SYDVKM. With V trimmed by 8 bases and J by 2 bases, 4 bases remained unmatched. The CDR3 is 13 residues long.

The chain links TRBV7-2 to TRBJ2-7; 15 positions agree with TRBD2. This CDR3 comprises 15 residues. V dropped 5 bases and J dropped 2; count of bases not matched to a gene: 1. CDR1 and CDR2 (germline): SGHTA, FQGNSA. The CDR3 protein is CASSRTSGGAYEQYF. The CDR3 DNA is TGTGCCAGCAGCCGGACTAGCGGGGGGGCCTACGAGCAGTACTTC.

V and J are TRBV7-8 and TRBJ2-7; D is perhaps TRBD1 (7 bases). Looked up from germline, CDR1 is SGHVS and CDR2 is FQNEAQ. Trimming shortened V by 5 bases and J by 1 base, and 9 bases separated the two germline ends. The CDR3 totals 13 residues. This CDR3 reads CASSAGQSYEQYF. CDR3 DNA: TGTGCCAGCAGCGCGGGACAGTCCTACGAGCAGTACTTC.

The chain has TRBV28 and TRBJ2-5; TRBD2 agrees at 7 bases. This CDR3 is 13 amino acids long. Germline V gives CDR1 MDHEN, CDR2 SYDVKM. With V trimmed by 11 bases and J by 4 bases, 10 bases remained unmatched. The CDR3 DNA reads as TGTGCCGCCGTCGCGGGGGTTTCAGAGACCCAGTACTTC. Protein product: CAAVAGVSETQYF.

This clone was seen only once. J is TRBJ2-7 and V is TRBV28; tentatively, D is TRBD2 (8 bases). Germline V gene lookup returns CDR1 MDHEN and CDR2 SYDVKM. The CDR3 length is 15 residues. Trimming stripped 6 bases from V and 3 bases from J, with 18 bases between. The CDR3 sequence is CASRGRGDRHYEQYF. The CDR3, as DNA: TGTGCCAGCAGGGGGCGGGGGGACAGACACTACGAGCAGTACTTC. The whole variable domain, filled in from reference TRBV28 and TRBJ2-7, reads DVKVTQSSRYLVKRTGEKVFLECVQDMDHENMFWYRQDPGLGLRLIYFSYDVKMKEKGDIPEGYSVSREKKERFSLILESASTNQTSMYLCASRGRGDRHYEQYFGPGTRLTVT.

Written as DNA, the CDR3 is TGTGCCTCCACAGGGGCTCCCCCGACCGGGGAGCTGTTTTTT. Its protein is CASTGAPPTGELFF. The chain carries TRBV6-1 and TRBJ2-2; TRBD1 matches 7 bases. J was trimmed by 5 bases and V by 11 bases; bases with no gene match: 11. The CDR3 totals 14 residues. Per germline, CDR1 MNHNS and CDR2 SASEGT.